Described below is a single T cell receptor beta chain sequence and its context. Its antigen has not been determined. There are no base qualities to consult, and no much larger clone falls within one base. The data derive from a study of blood T cell repertoires in COVID-19 (dated by TCRdb to the early 2020s). A note on the overall study: The collaborator samples originated in the United States, Italy and Spain and spanned the acute and convalescent phases of COVID-19. The material from the prospective study consisted of cDNA or gDNA derived from T cells, B-cell-depleted T cells, or PBMCs. Subjects who had been exposed to COVID-19, were actively infected with it, or had recovered from it provided the deeply sampled blood TCRbeta repertoires that made up the dataset. The repertoires were made available in a free public database intended to serve as a resource for research on the immune response to SARS-CoV-2. The samples were drawn from the first 160 participants of the ongoing ImmuneRACE study and from 950 to 1,500 subjects provided by 6 global collaborators. A de-identified subject ID, COVID-19 status, age in years and sex were almost always included in the sample metadata. Where available, HLA class I and class II types were taken from metadata supplied by the sample provider and were not determined by assay-based typing.

Reading from cysteine to phenylalanine, the CDR3 counts 13 amino acids. Just the 39-base CDR3 DNA is kept, in frame starting at base 1. Based on the germline V gene, the CDR1 and CDR2 sequences are MNHEY and SVGAGI. V is pared back by 3 bases and J by 4 bases, with 7 bases lying between the germline termini. Overall study results and their limits: Clinical and demographic metadata were provided uncurated, with the amount varying by source and participant.

Each collaborating institution followed its own protocols to collect whole blood in K2EDTA tubes. For TCRbeta analysis, collaborators shipped samples in one of three forms: frozen whole blood, isolated PBMCs, or DNA extracted from either of those sample types. TCRbeta CDR3 regions were amplified from genomic DNA using the immunoSEQ Assay, a bias-controlled multiplex PCR. As for how the authors treated the data: Within the assay, amplification of reference gene primers was used to estimate how many nucleated cells each sample contained. Sequence reads were collapsed and filtered to measure the absolute abundance of every unique TCRbeta CDR3 rearrangement. For each sample, productive Simpson clonality was calculated as the square root of Simpson's diversity index over productive rearrangements. The source is immuneACCESS, and TCRdb retained only in-frame sequences with V and J called. Part of the clones is not carried over; for the studies checked, unresolved V genes explain less than half of this, and the remainder is unexplained. From that table come the V and J calls and clone size; the DNA was used to work out D and trimming. This sample is represented by approximately 76,000 clones; roughly 86% of them were singletons. The leading ten clones occupy over 10% of the sample.

Material for sequencing was peripheral blood. The chain was built from TRBV6-5 and TRBJ1-5; the D gene remains uncertain. This receptor was obtained from a woman aged 55-70 years with acute or convalescent COVID-19. The sequence in DNA is TGTGCCAGCAGTTATACAGAAAATCAGCCCCAGCATTTT. Translated, this gives CASSYTENQPQHF.